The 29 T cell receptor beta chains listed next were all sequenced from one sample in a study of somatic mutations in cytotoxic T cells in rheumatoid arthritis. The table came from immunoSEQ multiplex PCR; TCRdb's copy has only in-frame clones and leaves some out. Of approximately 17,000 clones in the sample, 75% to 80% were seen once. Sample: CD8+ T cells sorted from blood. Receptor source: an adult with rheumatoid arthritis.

CDR3 coding DNA: TGTGCCAGCAGCTTAGGCGGGGCGGGGCGGGGGTACTTC. This translates into CASSLGGAGRGYF. This chain connects TRBV11-2 to TRBJ2-5; tentative D call: TRBD2 (6 bases). The CDR3 spans 13 residues. CDR1 and CDR2 from the germline V gene are SGHAT and FQNNGV. Trimming took 1 base from V and 13 from J, leaving 16 bases between them.

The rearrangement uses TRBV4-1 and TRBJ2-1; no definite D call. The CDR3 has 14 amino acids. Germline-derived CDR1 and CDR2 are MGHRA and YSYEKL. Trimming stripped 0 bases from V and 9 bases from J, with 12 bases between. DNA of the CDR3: TGCGCCAGCAGCCAAGATGGTTCCCGGGTTGAGCAGTTCTTC. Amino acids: CASSQDGSRVEQFF.

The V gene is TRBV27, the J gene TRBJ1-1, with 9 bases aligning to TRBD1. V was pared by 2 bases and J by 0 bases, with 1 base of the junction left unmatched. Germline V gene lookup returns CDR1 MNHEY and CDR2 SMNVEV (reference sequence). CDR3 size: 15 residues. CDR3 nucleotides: TGTGCCAGCAGTTTACGACAGGGGGTGAACACTGAAGCTTTCTTT. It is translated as CASSLRQGVNTEAFF.

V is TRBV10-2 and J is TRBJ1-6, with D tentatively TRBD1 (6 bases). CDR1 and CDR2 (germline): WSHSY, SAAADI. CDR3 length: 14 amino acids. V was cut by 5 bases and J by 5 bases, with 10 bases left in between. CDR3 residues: CASSPDSDNSPLHF. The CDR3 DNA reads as TGCGCCAGCAGTCCGGACAGCGATAATTCACCCCTCCACTTT.

CDR3 sequence: CASSEVGQGIEKLFF. CDR3 sequence (DNA): TGCGCCAGCAGTGAAGTTGGTCAGGGGATTGAAAAACTGTTTTTT. The chain has TRBV10-1 and TRBJ1-4; D perhaps matches TRBD1 (6 bases). Between the trimmed V and J ends, which lost 3 bases and 7 bases, there was a span of 15 bases. Germline CDR1 reads WNHNN; CDR2 reads SYGVQD (reference sequence). The CDR3 runs 15 residues.

In DNA, the CDR3 is TGTGCCAGCAGTGCCGGGACACAGGGCATTGACAGCAATCAGCCCCAGCATTTT. Protein sequence: CASSAGTQGIDSNQPQHF. The J gene is TRBJ1-5, the V gene TRBV6-1; D might be TRBD1 (6 bases). Germline CDR1 MNHNS, CDR2 SASEGT. V lost 4 bases and J lost 1, with 20 bases in between. The CDR3 is 18 residues long.

Here the CDR3 DNA reads TGCGCCAGCAGTGAGGTCGGACTAGCTGGTGTAGATACGCAGTATTTT. Its translation: CASSEVGLAGVDTQYF. The rearrangement joins TRBV10-2 to TRBJ2-3, with 8 nucleotides matching TRBD2. Germline CDR1 and CDR2: WSHSY and SAAADI. This CDR3 has 16 residues. V gave up 2 bases and J gave up 5 bases; unmatched junction bases: 9.

The CDR3 coding sequence is TGTGCCACCGGACCGTTAGGCGAGCAGTACTTC. It specifies CATGPLGEQYF. The V call is TRBV19, the J call TRBJ2-7; D remains unclear. V lost 10 bases and J 6 bases, leaving 13 bases between the germline ends. This CDR3 is 11 amino acids long. CDR1 is LNHDA and CDR2 is SQIVND in the germline V gene (reference sequence).

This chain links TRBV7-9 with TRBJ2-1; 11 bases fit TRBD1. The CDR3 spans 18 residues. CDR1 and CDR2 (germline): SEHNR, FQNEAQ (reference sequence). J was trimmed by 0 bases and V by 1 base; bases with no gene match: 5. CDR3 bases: TGTGCCAGCAGCTTAGTTTTTGGGACAGGGGGCTCCTACAATGAGCAGTTCTTC. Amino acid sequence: CASSLVFGTGGSYNEQFF.

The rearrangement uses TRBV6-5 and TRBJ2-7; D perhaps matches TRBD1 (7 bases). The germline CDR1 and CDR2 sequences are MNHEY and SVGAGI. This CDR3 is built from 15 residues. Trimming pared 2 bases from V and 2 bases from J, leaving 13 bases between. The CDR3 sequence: CASSYGQGGTYEQYF. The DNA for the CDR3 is TGTGCCAGCAGTTACGGGCAGGGGGGTACCTACGAGCAGTACTTC.

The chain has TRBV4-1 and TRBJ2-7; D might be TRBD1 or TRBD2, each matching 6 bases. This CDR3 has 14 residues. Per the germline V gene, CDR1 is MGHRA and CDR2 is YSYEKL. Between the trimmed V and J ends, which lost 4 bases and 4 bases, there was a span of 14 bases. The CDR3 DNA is TGCGCCAGCAGCCCCGGGGGACACACATACGAGCAGTACTTC. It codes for CASSPGGHTYEQYF.

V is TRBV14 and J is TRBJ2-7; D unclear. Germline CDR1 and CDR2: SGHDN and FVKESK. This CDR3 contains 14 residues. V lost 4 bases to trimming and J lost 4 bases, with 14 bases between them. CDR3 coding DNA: TGTGCCAGCAGCCGAAGGCACATTTCTTACGAGCAGTACTTC. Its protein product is CASSRRHISYEQYF.

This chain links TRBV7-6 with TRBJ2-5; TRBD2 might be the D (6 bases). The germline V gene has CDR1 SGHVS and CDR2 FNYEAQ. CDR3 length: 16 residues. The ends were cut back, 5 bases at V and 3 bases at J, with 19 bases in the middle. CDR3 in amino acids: CASSRGPGLGKETQYF. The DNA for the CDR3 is TGTGCCAGCAGCCGAGGACCGGGACTGGGGAAAGAGACCCAGTACTTC.

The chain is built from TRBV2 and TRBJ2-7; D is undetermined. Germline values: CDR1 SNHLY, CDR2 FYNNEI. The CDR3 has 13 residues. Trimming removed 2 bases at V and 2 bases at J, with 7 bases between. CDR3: CASSEPPTYEQYF. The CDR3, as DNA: TGTGCCAGCAGTGAACCCCCTACCTACGAGCAGTACTTC.

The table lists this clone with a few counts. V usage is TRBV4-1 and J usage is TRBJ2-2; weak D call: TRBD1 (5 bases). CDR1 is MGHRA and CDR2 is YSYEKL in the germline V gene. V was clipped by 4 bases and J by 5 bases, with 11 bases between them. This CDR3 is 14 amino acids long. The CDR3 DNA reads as TGCGCCAGCAGCCTCGGGCCAGGGACCGGGGAGCTGTTTTTT. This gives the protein CASSLGPGTGELFF.

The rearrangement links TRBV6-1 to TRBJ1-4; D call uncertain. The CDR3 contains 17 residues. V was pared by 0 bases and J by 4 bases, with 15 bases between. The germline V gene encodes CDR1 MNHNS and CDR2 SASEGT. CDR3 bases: TGTGCCAGCAGTGAAGCGCTTCTAGGCAGCATTAATGAAAAACTGTTTTTT. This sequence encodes CASSEALLGSINEKLFF.

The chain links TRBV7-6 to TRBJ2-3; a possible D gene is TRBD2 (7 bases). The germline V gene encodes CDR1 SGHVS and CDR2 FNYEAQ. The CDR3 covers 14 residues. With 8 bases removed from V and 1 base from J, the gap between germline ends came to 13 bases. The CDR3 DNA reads TGTGCCAGCCGGGGGGCAACGGGCACAGATACGCAGTATTTT. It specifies CASRGATGTDTQYF.

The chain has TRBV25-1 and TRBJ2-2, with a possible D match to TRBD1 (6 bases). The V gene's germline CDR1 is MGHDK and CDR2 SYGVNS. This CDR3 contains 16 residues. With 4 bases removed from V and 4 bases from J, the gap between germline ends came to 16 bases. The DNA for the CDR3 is TGTGCCAGCAGTGCCAGGGGACACCTTGGCACCGGGGAGCTGTTTTTT. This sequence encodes CASSARGHLGTGELFF.

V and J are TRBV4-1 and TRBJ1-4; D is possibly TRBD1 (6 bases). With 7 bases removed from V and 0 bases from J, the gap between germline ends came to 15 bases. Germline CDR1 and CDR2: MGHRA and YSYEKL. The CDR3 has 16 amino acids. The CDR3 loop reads CASTWGAVATNEKLFF. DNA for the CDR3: TGCGCCAGCACCTGGGGGGCGGTAGCAACTAATGAAAAACTGTTTTTT.

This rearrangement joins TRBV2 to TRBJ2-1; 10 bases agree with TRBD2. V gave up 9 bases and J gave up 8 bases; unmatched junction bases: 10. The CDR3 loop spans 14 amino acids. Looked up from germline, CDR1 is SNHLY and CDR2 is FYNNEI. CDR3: CARSLAGARYEQFF. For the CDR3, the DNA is TGTGCCAGAAGCCTAGCGGGGGCACGATATGAGCAGTTCTTC.

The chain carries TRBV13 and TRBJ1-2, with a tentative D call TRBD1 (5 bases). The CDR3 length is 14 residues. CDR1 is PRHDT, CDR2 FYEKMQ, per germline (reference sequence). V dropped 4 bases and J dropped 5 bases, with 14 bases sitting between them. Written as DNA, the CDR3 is TGTGCCAGCAGCTACGGGGCTGGGATGTATGGCTACACCTTC. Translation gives CASSYGAGMYGYTF.

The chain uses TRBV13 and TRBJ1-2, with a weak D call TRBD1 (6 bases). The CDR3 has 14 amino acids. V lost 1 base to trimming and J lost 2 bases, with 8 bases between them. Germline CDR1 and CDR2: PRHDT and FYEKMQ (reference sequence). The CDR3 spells CASSLERGNYGYTF. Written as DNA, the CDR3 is TGTGCCAGCAGCTTAGAGAGGGGGAACTATGGCTACACCTTC.

DNA of the CDR3: TGTGCCTGGAGTCCAGGAGCGGGGGCCTACTACGAGCAGTACTTC. It encodes CAWSPGAGAYYEQYF. The chain carries TRBV30 and TRBJ2-7; 8 bases match TRBD2. CDR1 and CDR2 (germline): GTSNPN, SVGIG (reference sequence). Trimming removed 2 bases from V and 3 bases from J; junction bases left unmatched: 9. The CDR3 contains 15 residues.

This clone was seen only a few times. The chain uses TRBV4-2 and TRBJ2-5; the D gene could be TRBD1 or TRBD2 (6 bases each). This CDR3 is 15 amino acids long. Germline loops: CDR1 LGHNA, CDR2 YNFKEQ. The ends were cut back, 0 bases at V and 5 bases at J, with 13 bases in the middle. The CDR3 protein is CASSQDGGPRETQYF. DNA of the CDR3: TGTGCCAGCAGCCAAGATGGGGGGCCCCGGGAGACCCAGTACTTC.

The DNA for the CDR3 is TGCAGCGTTTACAGGGGTTACGGGACAGATACGCAGTATTTT. As protein: CSVYRGYGTDTQYF. This sequence joins TRBV29-1 and TRBJ2-3; 7 bases align to TRBD1. This CDR3 contains 14 residues. Germline trimming cut 5 bases from V and 3 bases from J; bases unmatched to any gene: 8. Germline V gene lookup returns CDR1 SQVTM and CDR2 ANQGSEA.

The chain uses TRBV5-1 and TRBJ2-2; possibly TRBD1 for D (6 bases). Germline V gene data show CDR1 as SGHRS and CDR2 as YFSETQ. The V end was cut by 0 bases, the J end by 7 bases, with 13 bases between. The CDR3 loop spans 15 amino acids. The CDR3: CASSLDQGGIGELFF. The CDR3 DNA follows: TGCGCCAGCAGCTTGGATCAAGGGGGAATCGGGGAGCTGTTTTTT.

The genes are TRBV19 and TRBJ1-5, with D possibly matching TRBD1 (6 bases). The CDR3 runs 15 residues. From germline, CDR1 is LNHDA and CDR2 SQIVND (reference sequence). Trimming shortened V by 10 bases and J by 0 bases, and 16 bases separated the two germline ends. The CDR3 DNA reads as TGTGCCACCTCCCCTGACAGGAGTAGCAATCAGCCCCAGCATTTT. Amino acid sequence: CATSPDRSSNQPQHF.

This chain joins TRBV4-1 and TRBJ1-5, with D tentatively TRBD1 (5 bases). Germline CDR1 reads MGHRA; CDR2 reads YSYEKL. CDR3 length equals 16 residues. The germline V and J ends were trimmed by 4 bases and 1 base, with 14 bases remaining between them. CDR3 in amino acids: CASSLGGARSNQPQHF. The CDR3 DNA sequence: TGCGCCAGCAGCCTCGGGGGAGCGAGGAGCAATCAGCCCCAGCATTTT.

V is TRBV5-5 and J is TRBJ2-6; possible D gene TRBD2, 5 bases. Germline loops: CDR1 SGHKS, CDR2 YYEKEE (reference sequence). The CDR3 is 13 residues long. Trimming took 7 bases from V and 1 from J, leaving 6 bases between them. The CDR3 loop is CASVASGANVLTF. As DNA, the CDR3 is TGTGCCAGCGTAGCGTCTGGGGCCAACGTCCTGACTTTC.